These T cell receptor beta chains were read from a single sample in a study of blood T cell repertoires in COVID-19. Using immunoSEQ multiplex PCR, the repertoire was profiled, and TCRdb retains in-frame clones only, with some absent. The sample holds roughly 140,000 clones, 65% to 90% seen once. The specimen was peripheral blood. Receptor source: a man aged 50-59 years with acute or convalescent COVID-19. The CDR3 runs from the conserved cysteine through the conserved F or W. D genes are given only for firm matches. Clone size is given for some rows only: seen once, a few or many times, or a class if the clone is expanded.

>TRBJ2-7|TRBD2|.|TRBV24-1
CATSDWGGYEQYF
TGTGCCACCAGTGACTGGGGGGGCTACGAGCAGTACTTC
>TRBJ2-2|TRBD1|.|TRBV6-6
CASSSTGGAGTGELFF
TGTGCCAGCAGTTCTACAGGGGGCGCGGGCACCGGGGAGCTGTTTTTT
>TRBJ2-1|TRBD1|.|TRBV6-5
CAGTGTGLNEQFF
TGTGCCGGGACCGGGACAGGGCTCAATGAGCAGTTCTTC
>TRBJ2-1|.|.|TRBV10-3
CAIRETGGNEQFF
TGTGCCATCAGGGAGACTGGAGGGAATGAGCAGTTCTTC
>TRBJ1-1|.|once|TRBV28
CASSLNEGGNTEAFF
TGTGCCAGCAGTTTGAACGAAGGCGGGAACACTGAAGCTTTCTTT
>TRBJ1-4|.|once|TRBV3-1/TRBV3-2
CASSQEGGEKLFF
TGTGCCAGCAGCCAAGAGGGGGGGGAAAAACTGTTTTTT
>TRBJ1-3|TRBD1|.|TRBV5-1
CASSAGSTGGSGNTIYF
TGCGCCAGCAGCGCGGGGTCGACAGGGGGCTCTGGAAACACCATATATTTT
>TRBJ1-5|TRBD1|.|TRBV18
CASSPGQGWDQPQHF
TGTGCCAGCTCGCCTGGACAGGGTTGGGATCAGCCCCAGCATTTT
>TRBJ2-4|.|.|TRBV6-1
CASSDRQVAKNIQYF
TGTGCCAGCAGTGATCGGCAGGTAGCCAAAAACATTCAGTACTTC
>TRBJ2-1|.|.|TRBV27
CASSLQRDYYNEQFF
TGTGCCAGCAGTTTACAGAGAGACTACTACAATGAGCAGTTCTTC
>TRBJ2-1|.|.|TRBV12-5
CASGLWTALVSNEQFF
TGTGCTAGTGGTCTCTGGACAGCCCTGGTCAGCAATGAGCAGTTCTTC
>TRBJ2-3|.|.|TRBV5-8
CASSLIVSTDTQYF
TGTGCCAGCAGCTTGATCGTTAGCACAGATACGCAGTATTTT
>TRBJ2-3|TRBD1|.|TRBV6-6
CASSLGQGGDTQYF
TGTGCCAGCAGTTTGGGACAGGGAGGGGATACGCAGTATTTT
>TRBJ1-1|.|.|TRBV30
CAWSGVPQNTEAFF
TGTGCCTGGAGTGGAGTCCCCCAAAACACTGAAGCTTTCTTT
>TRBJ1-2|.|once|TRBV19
CASTRGGGSYGYTF
TGTGCCAGTACACGTGGGGGCGGGAGCTATGGCTACACCTTC
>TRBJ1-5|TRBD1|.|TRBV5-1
CASSDGQGLKNQPQHF
TGCGCCAGCAGCGACGGACAGGGCCTCAAAAATCAGCCCCAGCATTTT
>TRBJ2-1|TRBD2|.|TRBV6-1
CASSVGLAGGYGEQFF
TGTGCCAGCAGTGTGGGACTAGCGGGAGGGTACGGTGAGCAGTTCTTC
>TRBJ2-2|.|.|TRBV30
CASSLPWTESNTGELFF
TGTGCCTCCTCACTCCCCTGGACAGAATCGAACACCGGGGAGCTGTTTTTT
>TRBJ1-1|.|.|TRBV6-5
CASSIDMLNTEAFF
TGTGCCAGCAGTATAGACATGTTGAACACTGAAGCTTTCTTT
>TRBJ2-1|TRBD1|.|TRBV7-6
CASSPRTGLANNEQFF
TGTGCCAGCAGCCCGCGGACAGGCTTGGCGAACAATGAGCAGTTCTTC
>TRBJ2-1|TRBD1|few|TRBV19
CASSIDRTGGYNEQFF
TGTGCCAGTAGTATAGACCGGACAGGGGGGTACAATGAGCAGTTCTTC
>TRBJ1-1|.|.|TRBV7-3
CASSLWPTSSGTEAFF
TGTGCCAGCAGCTTATGGCCGACGTCCTCGGGGACTGAAGCTTTCTTT
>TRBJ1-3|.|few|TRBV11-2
CASAPQGIGNTIYF
TGTGCCAGCGCGCCGCAGGGCATCGGAAACACCATATATTTT
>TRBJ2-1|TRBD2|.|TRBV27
CASSYGTSGSNEQFF
TGTGCCAGCAGTTACGGGACTAGCGGGAGTAATGAGCAGTTCTTC
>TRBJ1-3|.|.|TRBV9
CASTKARGGGNTIYF
TGTGCCAGCACCAAAGCTAGGGGAGGCGGAAACACCATATATTTT
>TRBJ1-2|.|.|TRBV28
CAIQGVQPNYGYTF
TGTGCCATCCAAGGGGTCCAACCCAACTATGGCTACACCTTC